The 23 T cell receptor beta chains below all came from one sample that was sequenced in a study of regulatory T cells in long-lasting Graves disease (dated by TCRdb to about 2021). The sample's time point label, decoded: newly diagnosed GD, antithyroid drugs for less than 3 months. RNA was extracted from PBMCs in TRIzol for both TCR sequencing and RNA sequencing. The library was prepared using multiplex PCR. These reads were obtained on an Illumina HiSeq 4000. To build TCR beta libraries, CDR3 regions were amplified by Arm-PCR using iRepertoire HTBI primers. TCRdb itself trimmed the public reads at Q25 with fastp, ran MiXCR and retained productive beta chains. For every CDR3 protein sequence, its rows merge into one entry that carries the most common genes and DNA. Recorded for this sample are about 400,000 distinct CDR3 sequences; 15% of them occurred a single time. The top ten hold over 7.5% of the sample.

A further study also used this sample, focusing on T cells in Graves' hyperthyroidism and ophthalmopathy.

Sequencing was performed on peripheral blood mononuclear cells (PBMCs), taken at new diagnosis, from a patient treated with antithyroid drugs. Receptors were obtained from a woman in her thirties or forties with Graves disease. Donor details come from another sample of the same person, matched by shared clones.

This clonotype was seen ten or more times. The CDR3 DNA is TGTGCCAGCAGCACCACCGGGACAGGGGTTTACAATGAGCAGTTCTTC. Translation: CASSTTGTGVYNEQFF. The chain recombines TRBV28 with TRBJ2-1, with TRBD1 matching 10 bases. The germline CDR1 and CDR2 sequences are MDHEN and SYDVKM. This CDR3 spans 16 amino acids. The junction had 9 bases not matched to a gene; V was cut back by 6 bases and J by 4 bases.

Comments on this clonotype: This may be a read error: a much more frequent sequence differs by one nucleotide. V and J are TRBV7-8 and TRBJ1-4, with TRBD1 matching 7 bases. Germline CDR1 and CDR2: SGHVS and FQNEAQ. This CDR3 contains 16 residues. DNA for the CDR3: TGTGCCAGCAGCCCACGACAGGGCGGGGTGAATGAAAAACTGCTTTTT. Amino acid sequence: CASSPRQGGVNEKLLF.

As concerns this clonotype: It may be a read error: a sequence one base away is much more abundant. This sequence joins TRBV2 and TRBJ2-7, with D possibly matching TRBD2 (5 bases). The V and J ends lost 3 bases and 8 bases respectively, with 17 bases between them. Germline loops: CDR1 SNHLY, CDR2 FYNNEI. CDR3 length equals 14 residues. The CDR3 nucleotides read TGTGCCAGCAGTGAGGTCGGGATTGCCCACAAGCAGTACTTC. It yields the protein CASSEVGIAHKQYF.

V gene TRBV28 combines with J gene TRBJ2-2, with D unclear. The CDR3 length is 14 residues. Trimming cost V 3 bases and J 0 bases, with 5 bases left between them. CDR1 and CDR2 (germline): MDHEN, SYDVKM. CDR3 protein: CASSFQANTGELFF. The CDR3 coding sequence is TGTGCCAGCAGTTTTCAGGCGAACACCGGGGAGCTGTTTTTT.

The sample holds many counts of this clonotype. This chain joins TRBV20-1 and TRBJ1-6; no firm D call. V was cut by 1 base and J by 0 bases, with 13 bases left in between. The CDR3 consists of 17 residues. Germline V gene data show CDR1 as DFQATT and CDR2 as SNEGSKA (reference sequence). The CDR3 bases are TGCAGTGCTAGAGTCGGCTCAAGGAGCTCCTATAATTCACCCCTCCACTTT. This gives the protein CSARVGSRSSYNSPLHF.

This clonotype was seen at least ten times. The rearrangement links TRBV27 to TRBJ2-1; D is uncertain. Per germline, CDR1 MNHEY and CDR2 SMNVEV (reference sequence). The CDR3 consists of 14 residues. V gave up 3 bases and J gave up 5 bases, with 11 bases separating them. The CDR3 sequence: CASSLVIGHNEQFF. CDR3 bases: TGTGCCAGCAGTTTGGTTATAGGCCACAATGAGCAGTTCTTC.

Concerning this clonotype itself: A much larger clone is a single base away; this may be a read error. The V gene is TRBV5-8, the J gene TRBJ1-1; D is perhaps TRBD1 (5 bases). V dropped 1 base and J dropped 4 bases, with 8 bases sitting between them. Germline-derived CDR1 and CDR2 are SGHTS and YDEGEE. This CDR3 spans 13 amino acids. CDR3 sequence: CASSLFGATEAFF. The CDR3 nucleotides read TGTGCCAGCAGCTTGTTTGGGGCCACTGAAGCTTTCTTT.

This CDR3 reads CASSQVLVGPLHF. The CDR3 DNA sequence: TGCGCCAGCAGCCAAGTGTTGGTCGGGCCCCTCCACTTT. This chain joins TRBV4-1 and TRBJ1-6, with D hard to call. Germline CDR1 reads MGHRA; CDR2 reads YSYEKL. The CDR3 is 13 residues long. V lost 1 base and J 13 bases, leaving 11 bases between the germline ends.

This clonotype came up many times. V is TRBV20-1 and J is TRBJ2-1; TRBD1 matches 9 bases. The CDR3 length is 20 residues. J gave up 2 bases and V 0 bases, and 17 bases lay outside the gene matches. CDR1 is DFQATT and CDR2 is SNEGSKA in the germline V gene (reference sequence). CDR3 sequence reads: CSARDKGQGLSKRAYNEQFF. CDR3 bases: TGCAGTGCTAGAGATAAAGGACAGGGGCTATCCAAGCGTGCCTACAATGAGCAGTTCTTC.

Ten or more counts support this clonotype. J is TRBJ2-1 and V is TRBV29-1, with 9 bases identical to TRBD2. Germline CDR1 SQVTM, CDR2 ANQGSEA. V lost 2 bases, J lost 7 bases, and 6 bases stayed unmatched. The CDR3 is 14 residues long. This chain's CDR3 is CSVESLAGPNEQFF. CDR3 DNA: TGCAGCGTTGAAAGTCTAGCGGGACCGAATGAGCAGTTCTTC.

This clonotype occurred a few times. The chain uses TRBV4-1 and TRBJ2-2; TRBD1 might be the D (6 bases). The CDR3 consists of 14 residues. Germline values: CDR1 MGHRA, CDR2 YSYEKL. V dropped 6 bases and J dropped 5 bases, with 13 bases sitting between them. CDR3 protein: CASRQTQGTGELFF. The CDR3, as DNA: TGCGCCAGCAGACAGACACAGGGTACCGGGGAGCTGTTTTTT.

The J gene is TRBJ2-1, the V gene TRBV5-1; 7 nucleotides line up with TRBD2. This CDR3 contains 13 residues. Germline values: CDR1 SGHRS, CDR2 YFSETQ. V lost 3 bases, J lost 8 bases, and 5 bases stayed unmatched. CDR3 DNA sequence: TGCGCCAGCAGCTGGCTTCGGGGGGATGAGCAGTTCTTC. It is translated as CASSWLRGDEQFF.

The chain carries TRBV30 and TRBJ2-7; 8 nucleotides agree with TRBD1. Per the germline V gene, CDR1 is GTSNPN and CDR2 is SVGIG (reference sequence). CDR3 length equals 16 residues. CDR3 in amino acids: CAYLRSGQGGVYEQYF. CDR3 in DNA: TGTGCTTACCTTCGAAGCGGACAGGGAGGAGTCTACGAGCAGTACTTC.

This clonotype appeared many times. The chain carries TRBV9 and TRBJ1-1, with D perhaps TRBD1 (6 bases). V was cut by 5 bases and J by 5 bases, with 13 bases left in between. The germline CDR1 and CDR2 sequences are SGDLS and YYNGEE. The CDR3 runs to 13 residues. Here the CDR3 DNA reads TGTGCCAGCAGTGTCAGGGGCGCAACTGAAGCTTTCTTT. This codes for CASSVRGATEAFF.

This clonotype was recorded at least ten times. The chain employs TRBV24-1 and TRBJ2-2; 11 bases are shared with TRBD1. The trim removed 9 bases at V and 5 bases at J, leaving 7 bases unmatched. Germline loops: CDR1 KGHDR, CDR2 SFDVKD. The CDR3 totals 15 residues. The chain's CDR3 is CATGQGAVGTGELFF. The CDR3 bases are TGTGCCACCGGACAGGGGGCTGTCGGGACCGGGGAGCTGTTTTTT.

The CDR3 nucleotides read TGTGCCAGCAGTTTAACAGGGGGCGATGGAAACACCATATATTTT. The encoded protein is CASSLTGGDGNTIYF. The rearrangement joins TRBV27 to TRBJ1-3, with 9 bases fitting TRBD1. This CDR3 contains 15 residues. Germline CDR1 reads MNHEY; CDR2 reads SMNVEV (reference sequence). With V trimmed by 2 bases and J by 3 bases, 2 bases remained unmatched.

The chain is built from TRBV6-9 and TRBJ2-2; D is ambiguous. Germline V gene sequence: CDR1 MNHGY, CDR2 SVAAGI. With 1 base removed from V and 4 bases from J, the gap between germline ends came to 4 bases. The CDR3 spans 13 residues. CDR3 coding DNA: TGTGCCAGCAGTTATTGGGGCACCGGGGAGCTGTTTTTT. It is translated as CASSYWGTGELFF.

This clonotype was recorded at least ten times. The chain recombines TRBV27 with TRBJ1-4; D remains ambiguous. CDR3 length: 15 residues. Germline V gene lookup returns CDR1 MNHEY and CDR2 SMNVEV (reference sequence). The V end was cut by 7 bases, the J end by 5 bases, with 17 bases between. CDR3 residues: CASTRSGQRNEKLFF. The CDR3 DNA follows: TGTGCCAGCACCCGGAGTGGGCAGAGAAATGAAAAACTGTTTTTT.

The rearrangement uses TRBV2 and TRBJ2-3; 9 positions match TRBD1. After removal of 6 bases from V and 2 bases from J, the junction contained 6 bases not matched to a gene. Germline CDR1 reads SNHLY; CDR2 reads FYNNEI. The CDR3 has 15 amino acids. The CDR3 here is CASSSDRGTTDTQYF. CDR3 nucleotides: TGTGCCAGCAGCTCGGACAGGGGAACCACAGATACGCAGTATTTT.

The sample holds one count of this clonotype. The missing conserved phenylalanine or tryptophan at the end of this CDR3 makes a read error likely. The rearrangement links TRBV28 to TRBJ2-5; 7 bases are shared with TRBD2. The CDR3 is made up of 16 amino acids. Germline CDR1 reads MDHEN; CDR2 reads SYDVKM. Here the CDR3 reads CASRAPYGGGKEAQYL. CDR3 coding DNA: TGTGCCAGCAGGGCCCCGTATGGGGGAGGGAAAGAGGCCCAGTACCTC.

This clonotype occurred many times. The CDR3 nucleotides read TGTGCCAGCAGTTTCCGGCAGGCTAACGACGATGAGCAGTTCTTC. Its translation: CASSFRQANDDEQFF. The V and J genes are TRBV28 and TRBJ2-1; D gene uncertain. CDR3 length equals 15 residues. Deletions cut 3 bases from V and 8 bases from J, with 17 bases between. Germline V gene lookup returns CDR1 MDHEN and CDR2 SYDVKM. The whole variable domain, remainder taken from reference TRBV28 and TRBJ2-1, is DVKVTQSSRYLVKRTGEKVFLECVQDMDHENMFWYRQDPGLGLRLIYFSYDVKMKEKGDIPEGYSVSREKKERFSLILESASTNQTSMYLCASSFRQANDDEQFFGPGTRLTVL.

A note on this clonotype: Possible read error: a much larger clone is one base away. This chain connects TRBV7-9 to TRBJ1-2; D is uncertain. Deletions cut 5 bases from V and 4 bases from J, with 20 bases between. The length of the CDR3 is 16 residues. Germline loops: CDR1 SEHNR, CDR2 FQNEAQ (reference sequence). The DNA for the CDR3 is TGTGCCAGCAGCCCTCTAGGGCGGCTGGCTTCCTATGGCTACACCTTC. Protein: CASSPLGRLASYGYTF.

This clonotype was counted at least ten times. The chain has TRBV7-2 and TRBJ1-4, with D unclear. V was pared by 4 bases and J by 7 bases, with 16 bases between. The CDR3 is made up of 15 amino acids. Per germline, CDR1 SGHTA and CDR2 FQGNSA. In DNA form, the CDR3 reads TGTGCCAGCAGCTCCCGCACGGAATGGGGTGAAAAACTGTTTTTT. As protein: CASSSRTEWGEKLFF.